The 2 T cell receptor beta chains reported below all come from one sample, sequenced in a study of cytomegalovirus exposure and HLA in healthy donors. The PCR made use of 60 Vbeta and 13 Jbeta primers. Clones were read by immunoSEQ multiplex PCR, and TCRdb kept only the in-frame ones, dropping some. The table has about 100,000 clones, roughly 73% seen once. The sequenced sample consisted of PBMCs. Receptor source: a man between 50 and 59 years old in good health and CMV-seropositive.

The chain is built from TRBV27 and TRBJ2-1, with a tentative D call TRBD2 (7 bases). V was cut by 7 bases and J by 7 bases, with 23 bases left in between. The CDR3 totals 16 residues. Looked up from germline, CDR1 is MNHEY and CDR2 is SMNVEV (reference sequence). The CDR3 region has the DNA TGTGCCAGCACCCCCGAGGCGGGGGCCTTAGGGAATGAGCAGTTCTTC. This encodes CASTPEAGALGNEQFF.

This chain connects TRBV7-9 to TRBJ1-1, with TRBD1 matching over 7 bases. V shed 2 bases, J shed 2 bases, and the junction held 5 bases outside the gene matches. Per germline, CDR1 SEHNR and CDR2 FQNEAQ (reference sequence). The CDR3 length is 15 residues. The CDR3 nucleotides read TGTGCCAGCAGCTTATCCGGGACAGACAACACTGAAGCTTTCTTT. It is translated as CASSLSGTDNTEAFF.